This entry lists 22 T cell receptor beta chains sequenced from one sample in a study of human T cells and chemical hapten exposure. The time point was: patch test 3, about 24 weeks after DPC sensitization. Sample treatment: therapeutic diphenylcyclopropenone sensitization with weekly scalp DPC. Using its own MiXCR run on the RACE reads, TCRdb lists one record per CDR3 protein. The sample lists 85,000 to 100,000 distinct CDR3 sequences, 25% to 30% occurring once. This sample comprised whole blood, obtained in connection with sensitization to the hapten diphenylcyclopropenone (DPC). The receptors here all came from a man in his forties with alopecia areata. Some clones in this sample may be carry-over from other donors' samples.

V gene TRBV28 combines with J gene TRBJ2-7; D may be TRBD2 (5 bases). V was shortened by 3 bases and J by 6 bases, with 15 bases between the two germline ends. The V gene's germline CDR1 is MDHEN and CDR2 SYDVKM. The CDR3 totals 14 residues. The CDR3 region is CASSLTAGSSEQYF. The CDR3 coding sequence is TGTGCCAGCAGTTTGACGGCGGGTTCTAGCGAGCAGTACTTC.

The chain couples TRBV5-1 to TRBJ2-5; TRBD2 might be the D (6 bases). The germline CDR1 and CDR2 sequences are SGHRS and YFSETQ. V lost 0 bases, J lost 3 bases, and 12 bases lay in between. The CDR3 totals 15 residues. The CDR3 region is CASSLEGRREETQYF. DNA for the CDR3: TGCGCCAGCAGCTTGGAGGGGAGGAGAGAAGAGACCCAGTACTTC.

This clonotype was seen only a few times. The J gene is TRBJ2-1, the V gene TRBV7-9; 8 bases are a match to TRBD1. CDR1 and CDR2 from the germline V gene are SEHNR and FQNEAQ (reference sequence). The CDR3 has 15 residues. V shed 6 bases and J 5 bases; nucleotides not matched to a gene: 9. CDR3 sequence (DNA): TGTGCCAGCAGAGAATCAGGGGGCTTCCACAATGAGCAGTTCTTC. It encodes CASRESGGFHNEQFF.

V usage is TRBV6-5 and J usage is TRBJ2-7; D may be TRBD2 (6 bases). Germline CDR1 reads MNHEY; CDR2 reads SVGAGI. The CDR3 has 15 amino acids. V lost 2 bases to trimming and J lost 6 bases, with 17 bases between them. As DNA, the CDR3 is TGTGCCAGCAGTTACGGCGGGACTCCCAGCGGCGAGCAGTACTTC. Amino acids: CASSYGGTPSGEQYF.

This chain uses TRBV6-2 or TRBV6-3 with TRBJ2-3; the D gene could be TRBD1 or TRBD2 (6 bases each). The CDR3 consists of 16 residues. The V end lost 5 bases, the J end lost 2 bases, and 17 bases lay between the germline ends. CDR1 is MNHEY and CDR2 is SVGEGT in the germline V gene. In DNA form, the CDR3 reads TGTGCCAGCAGTCGTATACTAGGGGGGACCACAGATACGCAGTATTTT. Translated: CASSRILGGTTDTQYF.

The chain joins TRBV5-1 to TRBJ2-6; the match to TRBD1 covers 9 bases. The V gene's germline CDR1 is SGHRS and CDR2 YFSETQ. Unmatched junction bases numbered 9, after V lost 3 bases and J lost 2 bases. This CDR3 spans 18 amino acids. CDR3 in amino acids: CASSSPRDRAAGANVLTF. CDR3 in DNA: TGCGCCAGCAGCTCACCCCGGGACAGGGCAGCTGGGGCCAACGTCCTGACTTTC.

Remarks on this clonotype: A read error is possible here, since a much larger clone lies one base away. This rearrangement joins TRBV10-2 to TRBJ2-7; D not certain. Germline CDR1 WSHSY, CDR2 SAAADI. V dropped 4 bases and J dropped 4 bases, with 11 bases sitting between them. This CDR3 contains 13 residues. In DNA, the CDR3 is TGCGCCAGCAGTGTCTACTTTAATTACGAGCAGTACTTC. This encodes CASSVYFNYEQYF.

In this sample, this clonotype turned up a few times. CDR3 sequence: CASSTHTDTQYF. CDR3 DNA sequence: TGTGCCAGCAGCACGCACACAGATACGCAGTATTTT. The chain links TRBV6-1 to TRBJ2-3; D not resolved. Per the germline V gene, CDR1 is MNHNS and CDR2 is SASEGT. Trimming took off 6 bases at V and 2 bases at J, with 6 bases between the two ends. The CDR3 covers 12 residues.

This chain uses TRBV20-1 with TRBJ2-2; 14 bases line up with TRBD2. This CDR3 has 17 residues. From germline, CDR1 is DFQATT and CDR2 SNEGSKA (reference sequence). The V and J ends lost 5 bases and 5 bases, in that order; junction bases with no gene match: 10. For the CDR3, the DNA is TGCAGTGCTCCTGGGACTAGCGGGAGATCTAAAACCGGGGAGCTGTTTTTT. Translating gives CSAPGTSGRSKTGELFF.

The chain has TRBV6-5 and TRBJ1-4; perhaps TRBD1 as D (6 bases). Germline lookup yields CDR1 MNHEY and CDR2 SVGAGI. Trimming pared 2 bases from V and 5 bases from J, leaving 12 bases between. There are 15 residues in the CDR3. The CDR3 nucleotides read TGTGCCAGCAGTTACGAAGGGGGTACAAATGAAAAACTGTTTTTT. Encoded protein: CASSYEGGTNEKLFF.

This chain uses TRBV12-3 or TRBV12-4 with TRBJ2-1, with 11 positions matching TRBD1. V gave up 5 bases and J gave up 14 bases; unmatched junction bases: 5. This CDR3 is built from 12 residues. The chain's CDR3 is CASSTRDRGEFF. The CDR3 DNA reads as TGTGCCAGCAGTACCCGGGACAGGGGGGAGTTCTTC.

This chain uses TRBV29-1 with TRBJ1-1; D is ambiguous. The CDR3 is made up of 14 amino acids. The V and J ends lost 6 bases and 1 base respectively, with 15 bases between them. Germline assignment: CDR1 SQVTM and CDR2 ANQGSEA. As DNA, the CDR3 is TGCAGCGTCCATAAAGGACTGAGGAACACTGAAGCTTTCTTT. As protein: CSVHKGLRNTEAFF.

The chain uses TRBV5-1 and TRBJ2-5; the match to TRBD1 covers 11 bases. Germline trimming cut 0 bases from V and 1 base from J; bases unmatched to any gene: 5. The CDR3 spans 17 residues. Germline V CDR1 and CDR2: SGHRS, YFSETQ. The CDR3, as DNA: TGCGCCAGCAGCTTGGCCGCCGGACAGGGGGCCCAAGAGACCCAGTACTTC. It yields the protein CASSLAAGQGAQETQYF.

The sample holds a few counts of this clonotype. CDR3 nucleotides: TGCAGTGCCATGGACTACACGACCAAAAACATTCAGTACTTC. Protein product: CSAMDYTTKNIQYF. The chain recombines TRBV20-1 with TRBJ2-4, with a possible D match to TRBD2 (6 bases). V was cut by 6 bases and J by 2 bases, with 14 bases left in between. The V gene's germline CDR1 is DFQATT and CDR2 SNEGSKA (reference sequence). The CDR3 contains 14 residues.

The gene calls are TRBV4-3 and TRBJ2-7; D is undetermined. Per germline, CDR1 LGHNA and CDR2 YSLEER. There are 13 residues in the CDR3. Between the trimmed V and J ends, which lost 0 bases and 3 bases, there was a span of 6 bases. CDR3 loop: CASSQDLGYEQYF. In DNA form, the CDR3 reads TGCGCCAGCAGCCAAGATCTGGGCTACGAGCAGTACTTC.

This clonotype has more than one count but fewer than ten. The chain has TRBV19 and TRBJ2-3; TRBD1 might be the D (5 bases). CDR1 and CDR2 from the germline V gene are LNHDA and SQIVND (reference sequence). The CDR3 is 15 residues long. The V end was cut by 7 bases, the J end by 2 bases, with 16 bases between. In nucleotides, the CDR3 is TGTGCCAGTAATGGCCTTGGGGCTACCACAGATACGCAGTATTTT. Its translation is CASNGLGATTDTQYF.

V and J are TRBV6-2 or TRBV6-3 and TRBJ2-5; D may be TRBD2 (5 bases). CDR3 length: 13 residues. CDR1 and CDR2 (germline): MNHEY, SVGEGT. The V end was cut by 7 bases, the J end by 3 bases, with 12 bases between. The CDR3 nucleotides read TGTGCCAGCACCCCCTGGGGAGAAGAGACCCAGTACTTC. The encoded protein is CASTPWGEETQYF.

The table lists this clonotype with a few counts. The genes are TRBV28 and TRBJ1-1, with 10 bases fitting TRBD1. Unmatched junction bases numbered 19, after V lost 3 bases and J lost 3 bases. Germline V gene sequence: CDR1 MDHEN, CDR2 SYDVKM. This CDR3 is built from 20 residues. The CDR3: CASSLVGVIGQGVSDTEAFF. The DNA for the CDR3 is TGTGCCAGCAGTTTGGTTGGGGTGATTGGACAGGGGGTCTCAGACACTGAAGCTTTCTTT.

This chain uses TRBV3-1 with TRBJ1-1; possibly TRBD1 for D (5 bases). Germline V lookup: CDR1 LGHDT, CDR2 YNNKEL (reference sequence). Trimming stripped 4 bases from V and 4 bases from J, with 13 bases between. CDR3 length: 14 amino acids. The CDR3 here is CASSPYAGSTEAFF. CDR3 DNA: TGTGCCAGCAGCCCCTACGCAGGGAGCACTGAAGCTTTCTTT.

DNA for the CDR3: TGTGCCAGCAGCTTAGCAGTGCAGGTCGTAGGCTACGAGCAGTACTTC. Protein product: CASSLAVQVVGYEQYF. The J gene is TRBJ2-7, the V gene TRBV7-2, with D uncertain. The V end was cut by 0 bases, the J end by 3 bases, with 15 bases between. The germline V gene encodes CDR1 SGHTA and CDR2 FQGNSA. The CDR3 contains 16 residues.

The rearrangement uses TRBV28 and TRBJ2-1; 7 positions agree with TRBD1. The germline CDR1 and CDR2 sequences are MDHEN and SYDVKM. CDR3 length: 11 residues. Trimming at V came to 3 bases and at J to 13 bases, leaving 3 bases not matched to a gene. CDR3: CASSFGTVQFF. In nucleotides, the CDR3 is TGTGCCAGCAGTTTCGGGACAGTCCAGTTCTTC. The whole variable domain, filled in from reference TRBV28 and TRBJ2-1, reads DVKVTQSSRYLVKRTGEKVFLECVQDMDHENMFWYRQDPGLGLRLIYFSYDVKMKEKGDIPEGYSVSREKKERFSLILESASTNQTSMYLCASSFGTVQFFGPGTRLTVL.

This clonotype was seen more than once but under ten times. This chain uses TRBV7-9 with TRBJ1-1; D is uncertain. This CDR3 contains 13 residues. The V end lost 5 bases, the J end lost 5 bases, and 12 bases lay between the germline ends. Germline CDR1 reads SEHNR; CDR2 reads FQNEAQ (reference sequence). The CDR3 reads CASSPPAATEAFF. DNA for the CDR3: TGTGCCAGCAGCCCACCCGCGGCTACTGAAGCTTTCTTT. Based on the CDR3 plus reference TRBV7-9 and TRBJ1-1, the full variable domain is DTGVSQNPRHKITKRGQNVTFRCDPISEHNRLYWYRQTLGQGPEFLTYFQNEAQLEKSRLLSDRFSAERPKGSFSTLEIQRTEQGDSAMYLCASSPPAATEAFFGQGTRLTVV.